This T cell receptor beta chain was identified during a study of CXCR3-negative and CXCR3-positive naive CD8 T cells. On this clonotype: Its antigen remains unidentified.

Study results and limitations: CXCR3-negative naive cells had less hydrophobic TRB CDR3s than did CXCR3-positive naive cells.

The libraries of TRB cDNA were constructed through 5' RACE using UMI labels. TCRdb reprocessed the 5' RACE reads and reports one entry per CDR3 protein, with no DNA. The sample features tens of thousands of distinct CDR3 sequences, with about 0.62% in its top ten. The CDR3 sequence is 15 residues long. Germline V gives CDR1 SGHVS, CDR2 FQNEAQ. The chain recombines TRBV7-8 with TRBJ1-1; the D gene TCRdb calls, TRBD1, cannot be checked with no DNA. The TCR comes from a human donor in good health. Some clones in this sample may be carry-over from other donors' samples. Sequencing was carried out using naive CXCR3+ CD8+ T cells from blood. The subset here: CD45RO-CCR7+CD27+CD95- naive CD8+ T cells expressing CXCR3 (TNR3+). CDR3 protein: CASRAGGLGSGEAFF.